This T cell receptor (beta chain) was retrieved from a study of OX40 agonist ivuxolimab in advanced cancers. Concerning this clone: The antigen remains undetermined.

Libraries were prepared by immunoSEQ multiplex PCR; TCRdb keeps only in-frame clonotypes and omits some of them. The table lists 15,000 to 25,000 clones, around 83% of them singletons, with roughly 11% in the top ten. The V and J ends lost 7 bases and 0 bases respectively, with 21 bases between them. Germline V lookup: CDR1 LNHDA, CDR2 SQIVND (reference sequence). The CDR3 runs to 17 residues. Broader study findings: At doses 0.1 to 3.0 mg/kg, CD4+ and CD8+ clones expanded. The study found among the lowest clonal expansion in partial responders at 0.1-3.0 mg/kg. In the expanded peripheral T cells, antigen specificity was never determined.

J is TRBJ1-1 and V is TRBV19, with D tentatively TRBD1 (6 bases). The sequence derives from an adult with an advanced solid tumor such as melanoma, head and neck, liver or kidney cancer. Sequencing was performed on CD4+ or CD8+ T cells sorted from blood, taken in a trial of the OX40 agonist ivuxolimab. In DNA form, the CDR3 reads TGTGCCAGTAACTCCCTGGACAGTCTTCGCATGAACACTGAAGCTTTCTTT. Protein product: CASNSLDSLRMNTEAFF.